The clone carrying this T cell receptor beta chain was observed a handful of times. Its antigen is currently unknown. One entry per CDR3 protein, called by TCRdb with MiXCR from the RT-PCR reads. The sample lists 800,000 to 1,000,000 distinct CDR3 sequences; about 20% were seen once. The sample comes from a study of response to subunit inactivated influenza vaccine. General study findings and limits: Authors suggested each seasonal flu vaccination may recruit only limited numbers of new T cells.

CDR1 and CDR2 (germline): DFQATT, SNEGSKA (reference sequence). This CDR3 spans 13 amino acids. This receptor was identified in a man aged 45-60 years who received an inactivated influenza vaccine. The sequencing here drew on PBMCs from blood, taken about 5 days after vaccination. V and J are TRBV20-1 and TRBJ2-3; 8 bases map to TRBD2. In DNA, the CDR3 is TGCAGCCCGGGACTAGTAGGGACAGATACGCAGTATTTT. Protein: CSPGLVGTDTQYF.